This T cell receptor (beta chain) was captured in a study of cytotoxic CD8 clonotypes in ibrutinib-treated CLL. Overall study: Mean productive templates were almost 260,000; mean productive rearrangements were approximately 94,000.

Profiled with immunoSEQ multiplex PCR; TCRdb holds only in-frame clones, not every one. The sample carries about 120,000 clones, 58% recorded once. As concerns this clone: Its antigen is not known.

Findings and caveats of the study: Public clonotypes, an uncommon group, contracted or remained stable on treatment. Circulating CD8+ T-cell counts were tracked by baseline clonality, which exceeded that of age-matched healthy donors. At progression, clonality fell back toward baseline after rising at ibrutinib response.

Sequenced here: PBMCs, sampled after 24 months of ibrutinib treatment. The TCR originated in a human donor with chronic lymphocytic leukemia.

The CDR3 DNA reads TGTGCCAGCGAACTACAGGGGGGGTATGAAAAACTGTTTTTT. Its translation: CASELQGGYEKLFF. V is TRBV5-6 and J is TRBJ1-4; 8 nucleotides line up with TRBD1. V was pared by 7 bases and J by 6 bases, with 8 bases of the junction left unmatched. The CDR3 runs 14 residues. Per germline, CDR1 SGHDT and CDR2 YYEEEE. The complete variable domain, with remaining parts taken from reference TRBV5-6 and TRBJ1-4, reads DAGVTQSPTHLIKTRGQQVTLRCSPKSGHDTVSWYQQALGQGPQFIFQYYEEEERQRGNFPDRFSGHQFPNYSSELNVNALLLGDSALYLCASELQGGYEKLFFGSGTQLSVL.